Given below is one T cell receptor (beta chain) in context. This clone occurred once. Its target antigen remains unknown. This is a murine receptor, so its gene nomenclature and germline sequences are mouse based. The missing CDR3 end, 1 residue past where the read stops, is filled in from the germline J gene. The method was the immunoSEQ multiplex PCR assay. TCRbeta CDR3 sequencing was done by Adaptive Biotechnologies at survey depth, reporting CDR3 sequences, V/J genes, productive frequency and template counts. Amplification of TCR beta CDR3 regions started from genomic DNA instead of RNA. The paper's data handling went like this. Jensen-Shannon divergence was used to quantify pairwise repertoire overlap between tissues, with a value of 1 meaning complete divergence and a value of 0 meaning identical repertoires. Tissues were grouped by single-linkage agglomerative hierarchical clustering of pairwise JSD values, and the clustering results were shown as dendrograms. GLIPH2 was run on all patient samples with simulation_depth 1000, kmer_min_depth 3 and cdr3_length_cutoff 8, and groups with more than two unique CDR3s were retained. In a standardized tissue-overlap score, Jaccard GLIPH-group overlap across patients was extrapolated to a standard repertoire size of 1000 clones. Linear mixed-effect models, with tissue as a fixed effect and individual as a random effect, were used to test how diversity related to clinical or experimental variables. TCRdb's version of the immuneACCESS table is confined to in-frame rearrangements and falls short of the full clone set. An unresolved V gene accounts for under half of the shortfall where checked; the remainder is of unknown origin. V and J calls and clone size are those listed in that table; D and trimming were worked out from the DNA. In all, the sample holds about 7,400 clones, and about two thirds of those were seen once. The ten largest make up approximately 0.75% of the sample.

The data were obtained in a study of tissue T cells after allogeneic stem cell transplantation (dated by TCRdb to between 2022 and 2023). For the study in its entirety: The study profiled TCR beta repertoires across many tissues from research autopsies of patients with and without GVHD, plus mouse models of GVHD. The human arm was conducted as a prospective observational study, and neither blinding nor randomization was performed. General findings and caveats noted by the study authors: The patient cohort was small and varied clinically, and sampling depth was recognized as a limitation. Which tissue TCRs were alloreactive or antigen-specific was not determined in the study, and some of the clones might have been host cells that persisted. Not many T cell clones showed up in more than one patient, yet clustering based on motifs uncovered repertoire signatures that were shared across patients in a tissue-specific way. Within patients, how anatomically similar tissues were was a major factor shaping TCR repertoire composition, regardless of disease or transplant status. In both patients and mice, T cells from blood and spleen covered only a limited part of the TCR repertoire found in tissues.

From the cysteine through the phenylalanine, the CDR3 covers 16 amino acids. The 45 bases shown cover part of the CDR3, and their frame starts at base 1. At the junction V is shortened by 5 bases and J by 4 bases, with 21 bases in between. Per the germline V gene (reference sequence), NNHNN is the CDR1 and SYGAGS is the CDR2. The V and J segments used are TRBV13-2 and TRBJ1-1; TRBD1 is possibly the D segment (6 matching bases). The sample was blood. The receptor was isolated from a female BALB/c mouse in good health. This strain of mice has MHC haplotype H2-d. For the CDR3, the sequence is CASGDWARGARTEVFF. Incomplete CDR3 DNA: TGTGCCAGCGGCGATTGGGCCCGGGGGGCGCGCACAGAAGTCTTC.